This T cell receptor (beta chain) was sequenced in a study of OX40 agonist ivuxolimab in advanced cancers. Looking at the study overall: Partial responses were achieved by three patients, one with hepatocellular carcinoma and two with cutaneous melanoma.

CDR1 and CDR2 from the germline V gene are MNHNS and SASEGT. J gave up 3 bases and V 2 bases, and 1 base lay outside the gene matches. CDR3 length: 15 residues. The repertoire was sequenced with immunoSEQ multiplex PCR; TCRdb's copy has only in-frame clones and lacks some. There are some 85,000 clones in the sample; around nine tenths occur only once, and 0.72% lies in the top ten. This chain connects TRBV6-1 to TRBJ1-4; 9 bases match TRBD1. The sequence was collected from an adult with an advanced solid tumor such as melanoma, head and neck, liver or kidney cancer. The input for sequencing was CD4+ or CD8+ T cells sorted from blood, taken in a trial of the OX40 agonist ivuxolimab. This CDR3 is CASSEWDRANEKLFF. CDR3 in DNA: TGTGCCAGCAGTGAATGGGACAGGGCTAATGAAAAACTGTTTTTT.